These T cell receptor beta chains were read from a single sample in a study of T cell changes during pregnancy in multiple sclerosis. Some clones are missing from TCRdb's copy, which holds only in-frame ones; the method was immunoSEQ multiplex PCR. The sample shows approximately 12,000 clones, roughly 94% of them seen only once. This specimen was CD4+ T cells from peripheral blood mononuclear cells, taken before pregnancy. Receptors originate from a female donor with multiple sclerosis, enrolled in a pregnancy study. The CDR3 runs from the conserved cysteine through the conserved F or W. Each record gives: clone size, D gene, V gene, J gene, CDR3 DNA, CDR3 protein. D genes are given only for firm matches. Size tells how often a clone was seen (once, few, many) or the class of an expanded clone, and some rows leave it out.

clone_size: -; d_call: TRBD1; v_call: TRBV29-1; j_call: TRBJ1-2; cdr3_nt: TGCAGCGTTGAAGTACAGACAGGGGGTGTGGATGGCTACACCTTC; cdr3_aa: CSVEVQTGGVDGYTF
clone_size: -; d_call: TRBD1; v_call: TRBV7-9; j_call: TRBJ2-7; cdr3_nt: TGTGCCAGCAGCCAACTTCCGGGACAGGAGTACGAGCAGTACTTC; cdr3_aa: CASSQLPGQEYEQYF
clone_size: -; d_call: TRBD1; v_call: TRBV18; j_call: TRBJ1-5; cdr3_nt: TGTGCCAGCTCACGGGGACAGGGGCAAGGGAATCAGCCCCAGCATTTT; cdr3_aa: CASSRGQGQGNQPQHF
clone_size: -; d_call: TRBD1; v_call: TRBV10-3; j_call: TRBJ1-6; cdr3_nt: TGTGCCATCAGTGTTATGGGACAGTTTCTAATCGCGAATTCACCCCTCCACTTT; cdr3_aa: CAISVMGQFLIANSPLHF
clone_size: -; d_call: -; v_call: TRBV5-1; j_call: TRBJ2-3; cdr3_nt: TGCGCCAGCTACGACTGGGGGGAAGGCACAGATACGCAGTATTTT; cdr3_aa: CASYDWGEGTDTQYF
clone_size: -; d_call: -; v_call: TRBV2; j_call: TRBJ2-5; cdr3_nt: TGTGCCAGCATAAGTAGGGGGGAGACCCAGTACTTC; cdr3_aa: CASISRGETQYF
clone_size: -; d_call: TRBD1; v_call: TRBV7-3; j_call: TRBJ2-7; cdr3_nt: TGTGCCAGCAGCTTAACCGGGACAGCCGCCCCCTACGAGCAGTACTTC; cdr3_aa: CASSLTGTAAPYEQYF
clone_size: -; d_call: -; v_call: TRBV5-1; j_call: TRBJ1-5; cdr3_nt: TGCGCCAGCAGACCAACGGGGGATAGCAATCAGCCCCAGCATTTT; cdr3_aa: CASRPTGDSNQPQHF
clone_size: -; d_call: TRBD1; v_call: TRBV6-1; j_call: TRBJ2-7; cdr3_nt: TGTGCCAGCAGGGGACAGGGGACTTACGAGCAGTACTTC; cdr3_aa: CASRGQGTYEQYF
clone_size: -; d_call: -; v_call: TRBV7-3; j_call: TRBJ1-1; cdr3_nt: TGTGCCAGCAGCTTATGGGGCCCGAACACTGAAGCTTTCTTT; cdr3_aa: CASSLWGPNTEAFF
clone_size: -; d_call: TRBD1; v_call: TRBV11-2; j_call: TRBJ1-1; cdr3_nt: TGTGCCAGCAGCTCACCAAGACAGGGACGGAACACTGAAGCTTTCTTT; cdr3_aa: CASSSPRQGRNTEAFF
clone_size: -; d_call: -; v_call: TRBV29-1; j_call: TRBJ2-1; cdr3_nt: TGCAGCGGTCGTCCGGGGGTCAATGAGCAGTTCTTC; cdr3_aa: CSGRPGVNEQFF
clone_size: once; d_call: -; v_call: TRBV7-3; j_call: TRBJ2-5; cdr3_nt: TGTGCCAGCAGCAAAGGGGGATTCCAAGAGACCCAGTACTTC; cdr3_aa: CASSKGGFQETQYF
clone_size: -; d_call: -; v_call: TRBV7-7; j_call: TRBJ2-1; cdr3_nt: TGTGCTAGCAGCTTAGCGGAGGGGTACAATGAGCAGTTCTTC; cdr3_aa: CASSLAEGYNEQFF
clone_size: few; d_call: -; v_call: TRBV7-9; j_call: TRBJ1-2; cdr3_nt: TGTGCCAGCAGCTTAGTAGGGGGCTATGGCTACACCTTC; cdr3_aa: CASSLVGGYGYTF
clone_size: -; d_call: -; v_call: TRBV11-3; j_call: TRBJ2-1; cdr3_nt: TGTGCCAGCAGTGGGGGGAACAATGAGCAGTTCTTC; cdr3_aa: CASSGGNNEQFF
clone_size: -; d_call: -; v_call: TRBV7-2; j_call: TRBJ2-7; cdr3_nt: TGTGCCAGCTCCCACATTGGACAGCTATACGAGCAGTACTTC; cdr3_aa: CASSHIGQLYEQYF
clone_size: -; d_call: TRBD2; v_call: TRBV7-7; j_call: TRBJ2-1; cdr3_nt: TGTGCTAGCAGCGTGACTAGCGGGGGTGGCAGTGAGCAGTTCTTC; cdr3_aa: CASSVTSGGGSEQFF
clone_size: -; d_call: TRBD2; v_call: TRBV7-3; j_call: TRBJ2-3; cdr3_nt: TGTGCCAGCAGCAAGTACCCTCCCGGGCGGGGGGCTCTCACAGATACGCAGTATTTT; cdr3_aa: CASSKYPPGRGALTDTQYF
clone_size: -; d_call: TRBD1; v_call: TRBV6-5; j_call: TRBJ2-2; cdr3_nt: TGTGCCAGCAGGGGCAGGGGGTTCAACGGGGAGCTGTTTTTT; cdr3_aa: CASRGRGFNGELFF
clone_size: -; d_call: -; v_call: TRBV30; j_call: TRBJ1-1; cdr3_nt: TGTGCCTGGAGTCCCCGGACACCGAACACTGAAGCTTTCTTT; cdr3_aa: CAWSPRTPNTEAFF
clone_size: -; d_call: -; v_call: TRBV6-4; j_call: TRBJ1-5; cdr3_nt: TGTGCCAGCAGTGACTACAGGAACAATCAGCCCCAGCATTTT; cdr3_aa: CASSDYRNNQPQHF
clone_size: -; d_call: -; v_call: TRBV15; j_call: TRBJ2-1; cdr3_nt: TGTGCCACCAGCATACTGGGAGGGGGCAATGAGCAGTTCTTC; cdr3_aa: CATSILGGGNEQFF
clone_size: -; d_call: -; v_call: TRBV18; j_call: TRBJ1-2; cdr3_nt: TGTGCCAGCTCACCATTGAGGAGGGAGGCTAACTATGGCTACACCTTC; cdr3_aa: CASSPLRREANYGYTF
clone_size: -; d_call: -; v_call: TRBV5-4; j_call: TRBJ1-1; cdr3_nt: TGTGCCAGCAGCGTAGGACTGCTGAACACTGAAGCTTTCTTT; cdr3_aa: CASSVGLLNTEAFF
clone_size: -; d_call: -; v_call: TRBV5-5; j_call: TRBJ2-7; cdr3_nt: TGTGCCAGCAGCTTGGCACAGACCTACGAGCAGTACTTC; cdr3_aa: CASSLAQTYEQYF
clone_size: -; d_call: TRBD2; v_call: TRBV19; j_call: TRBJ2-1; cdr3_nt: TGTGCCAGTGGACTAGCGGGGGGCCAGATGAATGAGCAGTTCTTC; cdr3_aa: CASGLAGGQMNEQFF
clone_size: -; d_call: -; v_call: TRBV6-5; j_call: TRBJ2-2; cdr3_nt: TGTGCCAGCAGTTACTCGATCCGAGACACCGGGGAGCTGTTTTTT; cdr3_aa: CASSYSIRDTGELFF
clone_size: -; d_call: -; v_call: TRBV11-2; j_call: TRBJ2-4; cdr3_nt: TGTGCCAGCAGCACATCCGGGACACTAAAAAACATTCAGTACTTC; cdr3_aa: CASSTSGTLKNIQYF
clone_size: -; d_call: TRBD1; v_call: TRBV18; j_call: TRBJ1-1; cdr3_nt: TGTGCCAGCTCCTTAAACCCGCAGAGCAGGGGGCTTTCTGAAGCTTTCTTT; cdr3_aa: CASSLNPQSRGLSEAFF
clone_size: -; d_call: -; v_call: TRBV10-2; j_call: TRBJ1-1; cdr3_nt: TGCGCCAGCAGGGGGGGAAGGCAGAACACTGAAGCTTTCTTT; cdr3_aa: CASRGGRQNTEAFF